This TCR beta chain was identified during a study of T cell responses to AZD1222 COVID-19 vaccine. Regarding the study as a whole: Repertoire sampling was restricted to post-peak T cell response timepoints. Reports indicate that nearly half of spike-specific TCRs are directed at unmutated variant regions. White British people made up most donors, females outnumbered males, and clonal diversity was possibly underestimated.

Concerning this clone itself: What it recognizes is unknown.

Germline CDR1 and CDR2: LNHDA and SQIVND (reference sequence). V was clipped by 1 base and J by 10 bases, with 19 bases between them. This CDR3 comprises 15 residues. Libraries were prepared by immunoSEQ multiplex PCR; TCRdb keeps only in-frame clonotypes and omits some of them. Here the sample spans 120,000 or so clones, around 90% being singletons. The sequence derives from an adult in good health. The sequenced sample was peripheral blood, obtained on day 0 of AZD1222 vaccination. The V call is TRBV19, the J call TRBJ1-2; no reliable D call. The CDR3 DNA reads TGTGCCAGTAGTATAGGAGTCGCGGTGGCGGATATCTACACCTTC. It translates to CASSIGVAVADIYTF.